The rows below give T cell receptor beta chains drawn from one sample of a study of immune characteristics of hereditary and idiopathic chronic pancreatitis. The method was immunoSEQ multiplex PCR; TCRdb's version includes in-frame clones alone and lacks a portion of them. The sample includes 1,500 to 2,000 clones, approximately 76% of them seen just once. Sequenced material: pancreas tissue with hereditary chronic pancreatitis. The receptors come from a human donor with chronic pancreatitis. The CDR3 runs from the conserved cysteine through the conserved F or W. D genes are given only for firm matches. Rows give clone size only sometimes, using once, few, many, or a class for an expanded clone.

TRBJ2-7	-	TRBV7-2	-	CASSSTGPFSYEQYF	TGTGCCAGCAGCTCTACGGGACCATTCTCCTACGAGCAGTACTTC
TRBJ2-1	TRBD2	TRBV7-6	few	CASSPRTSHNEQFF	TGTGCCAGCAGCCCAAGGACTAGCCACAATGAGCAGTTCTTC
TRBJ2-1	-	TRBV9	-	CASSILGLSYNEQFF	TGTGCCAGCAGCATCCTAGGACTTTCCTACAATGAGCAGTTCTTC
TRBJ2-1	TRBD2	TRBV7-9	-	CASSNGTSGGFYNEQFF	TGTGCCAGCAGCAACGGGACTAGCGGGGGGTTTTACAATGAGCAGTTCTTC
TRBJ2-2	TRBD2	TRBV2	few	CASRPSSGNTGELFF	TGTGCCAGCAGGCCCTCTAGCGGGAACACCGGGGAGCTGTTTTTT
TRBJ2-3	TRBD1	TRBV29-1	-	CSARGQGDTQYF	TGCAGCGCCCGGGGACAGGGAGATACGCAGTATTTT
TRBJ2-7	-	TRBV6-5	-	CASSRAGGYEQYF	TGTGCCAGCAGCCGAGCAGGAGGGTACGAGCAGTACTTC
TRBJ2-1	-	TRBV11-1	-	CASSLLGYNEQFF	TGTGCCAGCAGTTTACTAGGCTACAATGAGCAGTTCTTC
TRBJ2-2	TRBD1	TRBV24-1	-	CATTRTGGTGELFF	TGTGCCACCACCCGGACAGGAGGCACCGGGGAGCTGTTTTTT
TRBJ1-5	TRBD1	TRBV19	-	CASSISGGQNSNQPQHF	TGTGCCAGTAGTATATCGGGGGGACAGAATAGCAATCAGCCCCAGCATTTT
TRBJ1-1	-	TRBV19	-	CASSIDRPLNTEAFF	TGTGCCAGTAGTATAGACAGGCCCTTGAACACTGAAGCTTTCTTT
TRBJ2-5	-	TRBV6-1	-	CASSEFEGSQETQYF	TGTGCCAGCAGTGAATTTGAAGGAAGTCAAGAGACCCAGTACTTC
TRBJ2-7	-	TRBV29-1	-	CSAEGAGTYEQYF	TGCAGCGCCGAAGGGGCAGGAACCTACGAGCAGTACTTC
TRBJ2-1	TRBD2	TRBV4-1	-	CASSRKTSGVGSSYNEQFF	TGCGCCAGCAGCCGGAAGACTAGCGGAGTGGGGAGCTCCTACAATGAGCAGTTCTTC
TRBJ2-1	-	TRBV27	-	CASSPTPYGTKNEQFF	TGTGCCAGCAGTCCAACCCCGTACGGGACAAAGAATGAGCAGTTCTTC
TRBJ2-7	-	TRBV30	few	CAWKGLTYEQYF	TGTGCCTGGAAGGGCCTAACCTACGAGCAGTACTTC
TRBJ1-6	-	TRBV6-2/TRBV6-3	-	CASSRRGTLNSPLHF	TGTGCCAGCAGTCGTCGGGGAACCCTGAATTCACCCCTCCACTTT
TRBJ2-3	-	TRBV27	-	CASSLGSANTDTQYF	TGTGCCAGCAGTTTGGGGAGCGCCAACACAGATACGCAGTATTTT
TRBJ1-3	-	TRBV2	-	CATTDGNTIYF	TGTGCCACCACCGACGGAAACACCATATATTTT
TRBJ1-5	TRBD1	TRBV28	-	CASSSTGWNNQPQHF	TGTGCCAGCAGTTCGACAGGGTGGAATAATCAGCCCCAGCATTTT
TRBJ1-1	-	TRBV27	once	CASSLWYRHMNTEAFF	TGTGCCAGCAGTTTATGGTACAGGCACATGAACACTGAAGCTTTCTTT
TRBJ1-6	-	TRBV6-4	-	CASSVLADFNSPLHF	TGTGCCAGCAGTGTTCTGGCAGACTTTAATTCACCCCTCCACTTT
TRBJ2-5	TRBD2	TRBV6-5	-	CASSYGTSGGQETQYF	TGTGCCAGCAGTTATGGGACTAGCGGGGGTCAAGAGACCCAGTACTTC
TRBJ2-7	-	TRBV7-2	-	CASSQQISAYEQYF	TGTGCCAGCAGCCAACAAATTTCGGCCTACGAGCAGTACTTC
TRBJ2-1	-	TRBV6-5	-	CASSYVGGEQFF	TGTGCCAGCAGTTACGTAGGAGGTGAGCAGTTCTTC
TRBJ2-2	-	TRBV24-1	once	CATSDPTGELFF	TGTGCCACCAGTGATCCCACCGGGGAGCTGTTTTTT
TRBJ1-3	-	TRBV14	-	CASSQDIGRASGNTIYF	TGTGCCAGCAGCCAAGATATTGGCAGGGCCTCTGGAAACACCATATATTTT
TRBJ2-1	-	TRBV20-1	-	CSASGSGFYNEQFF	TGCAGTGCTAGTGGCAGCGGATTCTACAATGAGCAGTTCTTC
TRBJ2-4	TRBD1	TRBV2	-	CASSEGQGANIQYF	TGTGCCAGCAGTGAAGGGCAGGGGGCAAACATTCAGTACTTC
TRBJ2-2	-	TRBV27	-	CASSLSIGQPNTGELFF	TGTGCCAGCAGTTTATCCATCGGACAGCCGAACACCGGGGAGCTGTTTTTT
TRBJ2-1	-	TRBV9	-	CASSVDGYSYNEQFF	TGTGCCAGCAGCGTAGACGGCTACTCCTACAATGAGCAGTTCTTC
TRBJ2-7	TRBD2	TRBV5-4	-	CASSSGLATRYEQYF	TGTGCCAGCAGCTCCGGACTAGCGACTCGCTACGAGCAGTACTTC
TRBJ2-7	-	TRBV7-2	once	CASSLDGTLDEQYF	TGTGCCAGCAGTTTAGACGGGACACTCGACGAGCAGTACTTC
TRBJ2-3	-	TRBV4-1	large	CASSRAGEDTQYF	TGCGCCAGCAGCCGGGCCGGGGAAGATACGCAGTATTTT
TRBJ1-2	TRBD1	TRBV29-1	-	CSVEDRDYGYTF	TGCAGCGTTGAGGACAGGGACTATGGCTACACCTTC
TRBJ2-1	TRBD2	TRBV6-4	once	CASSDGLAGGDEQFF	TGTGCCAGCAGTGATGGGCTAGCGGGGGGAGATGAGCAGTTCTTC
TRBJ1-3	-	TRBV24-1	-	CATSDLRGNTIYF	TGTGCCACCAGTGATTTGCGGGGAAACACCATATATTTT